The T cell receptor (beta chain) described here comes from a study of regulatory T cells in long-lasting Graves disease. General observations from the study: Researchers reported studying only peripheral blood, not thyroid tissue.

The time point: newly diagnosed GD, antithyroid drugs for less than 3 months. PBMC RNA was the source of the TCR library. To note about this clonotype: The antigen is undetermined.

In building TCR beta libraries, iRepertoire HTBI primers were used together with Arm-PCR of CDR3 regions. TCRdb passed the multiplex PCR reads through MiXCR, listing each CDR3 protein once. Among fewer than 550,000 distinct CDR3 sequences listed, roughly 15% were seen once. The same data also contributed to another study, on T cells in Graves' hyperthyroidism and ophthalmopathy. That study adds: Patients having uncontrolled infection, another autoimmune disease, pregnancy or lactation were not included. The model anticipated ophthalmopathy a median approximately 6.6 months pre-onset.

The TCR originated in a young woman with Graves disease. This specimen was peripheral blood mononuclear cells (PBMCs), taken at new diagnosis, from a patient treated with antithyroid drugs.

The DNA for the CDR3 is TGCGCCAGCAGCTCGCACCGGGACAGGGGAGTAGAGACCCAGTACTTC. Translation gives CASSSHRDRGVETQYF. The chain has TRBV5-1 and TRBJ2-5; 10 bases align to TRBD1. The CDR3 loop spans 16 amino acids. CDR1 is SGHRS, CDR2 YFSETQ, per germline. V dropped 3 bases and J dropped 4; count of bases not matched to a gene: 9.